A selection of T cell receptor beta chains follows, all from one sample in a study of blood T cell repertoires in COVID-19. Assay: immunoSEQ multiplex PCR; the TCRdb copy retains only in-frame clones and omits some. The profile shows more than 65,000 clones, approximately 88% of them singletons. The sample taken for sequencing was peripheral blood. The receptors were sampled from an elderly woman with active or convalescent COVID-19. The CDR3 runs from the conserved cysteine through the conserved F or W.

V gene	J gene	CDR3 protein
TRBV9	TRBJ2-2	CASSLGSGRLTGELFF
TRBV18	TRBJ1-1	CASSPAGGAGTEAFF
TRBV5-5	TRBJ2-6	CASTQGASGANVLTF
TRBV19	TRBJ1-5	CASSIHRAINQPQHF
TRBV5-4	TRBJ2-2	CASSLGGLAANTGELFF
TRBV7-2	TRBJ1-2	CASSLQLGGYGYTF
TRBV5-1	TRBJ1-2	CASSRDSSANYGYTF
TRBV6-1	TRBJ1-5	CASSESGTGGGSNQPQHF
TRBV7-8	TRBJ2-1	CASSLASGGVNEQFF
TRBV10-1	TRBJ1-4	CASSQIEEGTGRNEKLFF
TRBV11-2	TRBJ2-5	CASSWGRGETQYF
TRBV19	TRBJ2-5	CASSTYRDSRGRETQYF
TRBV5-6	TRBJ1-6	CASSQLRQGGNSPLHF
TRBV9	TRBJ2-6	CASSARAAGANVLTF
TRBV4-2	TRBJ2-3	CASSPRGGESDTQYF
TRBV5-1	TRBJ2-7	CASSLEGLAGGEQYF
TRBV7-9	TRBJ1-6	CASSLSAGQGASSPLHF
TRBV9	TRBJ1-1	CASSREYVTEAFF
TRBV6-6	TRBJ2-3	CASSWGGEADTQYF
TRBV6-5	TRBJ2-3	CASSQNRASTDTQYF
TRBV2	TRBJ1-2	CASSGSTGGAQGYTF
TRBV7-9	TRBJ2-1	CASSPGTGELGLGVF
TRBV24-1	TRBJ1-5	CATSDPGSPQPQHF
TRBV27	TRBJ1-6	CASSSRQGVGSPLHF
TRBV5-1	TRBJ1-4	CASSLGGLATNEKLFF
TRBV5-4	TRBJ2-3	CASSLGSGSTDTQYF
TRBV4-3	TRBJ1-1	CASSQEWSGTGGSLYTEAFF
TRBV15	TRBJ2-7	CATSREGVSSYEQYF
TRBV28	TRBJ1-4	CASSLGGLARGEKLFF
TRBV19	TRBJ1-1	CASSDRQTMNTEAFF
TRBV18	TRBJ1-2	CASSPRTGGEDGYTF
TRBV5-5	TRBJ2-2	CASSLGAGELFF
TRBV28	TRBJ2-1	CASRTGQLYNEQFF
TRBV21-1	TRBJ2-7	CASSKGRPGSSYEQYF
TRBV5-1	TRBJ2-1	CASSLRQGSSYNEQFF
TRBV6-1	TRBJ1-5	CASSERDRGLRGNQPQHF